A single sample is the source of the 2 T cell receptor beta chains below, sequenced in a study of CD8+ T cells in alopecia areata. RNA extraction and reverse transcription yielded cDNA as sequencing template. Repertoires were generated with immunoSEQ multiplex PCR, while TCRdb's copy carries only in-frame clones and drops some. The sample lists roughly 150,000 clones; around 55% were seen once. Sequencing was done on a sample of CD4+ T cells sorted from blood. The receptors derive from a human donor in good health.

On this clone: The sample contains more than one DNA sequence encoding this CDR3. The chain combines TRBV5-1 with TRBJ2-7; D remains unclear. Germline assignment: CDR1 SGHRS and CDR2 YFSETQ. CDR3 length equals 13 residues. V lost 5 bases and J lost 0, with 9 bases in between. The CDR3 coding sequence is TGCGCCAGCAGTGGCGGAAGCTCCTACGAGCAGTACTTC. It specifies CASSGGSSYEQYF.

The sample holds a few counts of this clone. This chain joins TRBV20-1 and TRBJ2-7; D not resolved. Trimming shortened V by 3 bases and J by 6 bases, and 9 bases separated the two germline ends. CDR1 is DFQATT and CDR2 is SNEGSKA in the germline V gene (reference sequence). CDR3 length: 11 amino acids. CDR3 nucleotides: TGCAGTGCTAGCCCGTTTGGCGAGCAGTACTTC. This encodes CSASPFGEQYF.